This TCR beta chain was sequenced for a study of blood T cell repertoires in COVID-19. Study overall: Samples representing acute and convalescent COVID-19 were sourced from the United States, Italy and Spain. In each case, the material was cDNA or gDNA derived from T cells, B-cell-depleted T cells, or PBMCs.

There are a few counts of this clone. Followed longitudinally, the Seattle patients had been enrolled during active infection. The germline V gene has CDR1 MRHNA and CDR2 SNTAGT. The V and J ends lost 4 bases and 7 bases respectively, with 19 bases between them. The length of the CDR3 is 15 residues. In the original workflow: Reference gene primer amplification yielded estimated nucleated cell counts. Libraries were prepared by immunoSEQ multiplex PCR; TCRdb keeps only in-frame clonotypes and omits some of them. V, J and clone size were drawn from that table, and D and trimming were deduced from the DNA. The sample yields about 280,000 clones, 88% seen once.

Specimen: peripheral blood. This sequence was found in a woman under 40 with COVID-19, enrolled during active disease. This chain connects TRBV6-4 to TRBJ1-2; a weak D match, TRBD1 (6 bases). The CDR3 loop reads CASSARGGRVGGYTF. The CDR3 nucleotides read TGTGCCAGCAGTGCTCGTGGGGGCAGGGTTGGTGGCTACACCTTC.